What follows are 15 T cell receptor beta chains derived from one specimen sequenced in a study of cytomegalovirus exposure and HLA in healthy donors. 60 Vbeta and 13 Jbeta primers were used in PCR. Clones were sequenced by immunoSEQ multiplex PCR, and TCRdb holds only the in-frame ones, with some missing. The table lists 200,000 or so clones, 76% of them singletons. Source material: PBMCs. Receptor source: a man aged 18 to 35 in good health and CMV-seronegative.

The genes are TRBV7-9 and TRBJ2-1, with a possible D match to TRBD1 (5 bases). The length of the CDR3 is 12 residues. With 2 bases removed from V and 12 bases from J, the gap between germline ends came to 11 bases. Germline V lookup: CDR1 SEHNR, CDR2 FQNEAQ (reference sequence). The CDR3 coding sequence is TGTGCCAGCAGCTTATATGTCAGGGCGCAGTTCTTC. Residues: CASSLYVRAQFF.

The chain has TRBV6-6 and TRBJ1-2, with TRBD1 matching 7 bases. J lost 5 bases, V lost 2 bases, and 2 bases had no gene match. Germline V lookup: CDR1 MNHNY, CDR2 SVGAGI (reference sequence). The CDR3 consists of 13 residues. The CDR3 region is CASSYGTEYGYTF. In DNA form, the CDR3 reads TGTGCCAGCAGTTACGGGACAGAGTATGGCTACACCTTC.

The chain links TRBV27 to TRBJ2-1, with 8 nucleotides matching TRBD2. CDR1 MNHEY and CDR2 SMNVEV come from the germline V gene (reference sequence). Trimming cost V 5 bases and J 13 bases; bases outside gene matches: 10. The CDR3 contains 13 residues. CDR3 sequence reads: CASSSLHLAGQFF. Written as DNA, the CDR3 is TGTGCCAGCAGTAGTCTCCATTTAGCGGGACAGTTCTTC.

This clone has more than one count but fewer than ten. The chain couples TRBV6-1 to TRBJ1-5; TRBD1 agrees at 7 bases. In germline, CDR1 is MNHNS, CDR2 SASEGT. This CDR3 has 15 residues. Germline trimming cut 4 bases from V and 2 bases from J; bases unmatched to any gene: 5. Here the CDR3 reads CASSGQGVGNQPQHF. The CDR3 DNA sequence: TGTGCCAGCAGTGGGCAGGGGGTTGGCAATCAGCCCCAGCATTTT.

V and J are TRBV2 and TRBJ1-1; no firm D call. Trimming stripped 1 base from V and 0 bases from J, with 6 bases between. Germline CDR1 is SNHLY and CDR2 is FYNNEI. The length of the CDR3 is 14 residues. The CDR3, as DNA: TGTGCCAGCAGTGAAGACAGCCTGAACACTGAAGCTTTCTTT. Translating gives CASSEDSLNTEAFF.

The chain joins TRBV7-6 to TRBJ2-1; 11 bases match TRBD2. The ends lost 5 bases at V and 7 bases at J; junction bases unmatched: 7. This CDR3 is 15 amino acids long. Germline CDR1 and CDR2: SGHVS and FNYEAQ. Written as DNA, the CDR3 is TGTGCCAGCAGCCCCGGGACTAGCGGAATAAATGAGCAGTTCTTC. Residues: CASSPGTSGINEQFF.

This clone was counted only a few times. The DNA of the CDR3 is TGTGCCTGGAGTCGGAAACAGGGGATTAATGAAAAACTGTTTTTT. Encoded protein: CAWSRKQGINEKLFF. This sequence joins TRBV30 and TRBJ1-4, with TRBD1 matching over 7 bases. This CDR3 is built from 15 residues. Trimming removed 2 bases from V and 4 bases from J; junction bases left unmatched: 7. Per germline, CDR1 GTSNPN and CDR2 SVGIG (reference sequence).

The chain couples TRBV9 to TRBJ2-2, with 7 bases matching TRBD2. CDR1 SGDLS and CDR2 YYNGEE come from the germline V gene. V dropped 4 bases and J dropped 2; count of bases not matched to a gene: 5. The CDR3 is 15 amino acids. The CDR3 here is CASSPGLGNTGELFF. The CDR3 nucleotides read TGTGCCAGCAGCCCCGGACTAGGTAACACCGGGGAGCTGTTTTTT.

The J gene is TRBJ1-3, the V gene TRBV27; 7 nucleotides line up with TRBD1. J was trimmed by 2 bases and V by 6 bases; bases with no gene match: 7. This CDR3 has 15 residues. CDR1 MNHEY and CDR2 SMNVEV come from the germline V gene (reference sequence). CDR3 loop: CASSADRATGNTIYF. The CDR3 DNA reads TGTGCCAGCAGCGCTGACAGGGCTACTGGAAACACCATATATTTT.

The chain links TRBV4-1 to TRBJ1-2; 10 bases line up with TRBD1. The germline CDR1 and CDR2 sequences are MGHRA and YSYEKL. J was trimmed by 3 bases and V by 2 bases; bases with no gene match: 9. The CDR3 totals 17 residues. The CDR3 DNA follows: TGCGCCAGCAGCCAAAATGTGGGACAGGGGATCGACTATGGCTACACCTTC. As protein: CASSQNVGQGIDYGYTF.

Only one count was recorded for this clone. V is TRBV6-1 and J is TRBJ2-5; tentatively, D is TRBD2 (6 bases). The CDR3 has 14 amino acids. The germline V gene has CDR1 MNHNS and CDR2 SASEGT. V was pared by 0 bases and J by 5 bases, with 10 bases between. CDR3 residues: CASSEAHRGETQYF. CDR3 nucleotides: TGTGCCAGCAGTGAAGCGCATCGGGGGGAGACCCAGTACTTC.

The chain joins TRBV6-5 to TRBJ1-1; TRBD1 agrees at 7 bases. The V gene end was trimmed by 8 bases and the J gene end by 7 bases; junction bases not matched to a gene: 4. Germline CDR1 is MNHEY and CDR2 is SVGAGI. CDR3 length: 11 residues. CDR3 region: CASSDRYEAFF. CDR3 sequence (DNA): TGTGCCAGCTCGGACAGGTATGAAGCTTTCTTT.

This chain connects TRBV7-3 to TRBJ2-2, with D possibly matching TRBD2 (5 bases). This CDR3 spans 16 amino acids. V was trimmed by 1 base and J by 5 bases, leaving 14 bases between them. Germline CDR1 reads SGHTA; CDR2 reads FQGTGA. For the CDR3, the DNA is TGTGCCAGCAGCTTAATAGCCCCCCCGGGGACCGGGGAGCTGTTTTTT. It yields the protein CASSLIAPPGTGELFF.

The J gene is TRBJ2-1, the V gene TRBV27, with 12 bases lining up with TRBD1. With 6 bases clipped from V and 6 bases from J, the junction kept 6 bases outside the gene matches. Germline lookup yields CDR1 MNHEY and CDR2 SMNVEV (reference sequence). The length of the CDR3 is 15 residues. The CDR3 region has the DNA TGTGCCAGCAGCCCGGGACAGGGGGCGTCCAATGAGCAGTTCTTC. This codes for CASSPGQGASNEQFF.

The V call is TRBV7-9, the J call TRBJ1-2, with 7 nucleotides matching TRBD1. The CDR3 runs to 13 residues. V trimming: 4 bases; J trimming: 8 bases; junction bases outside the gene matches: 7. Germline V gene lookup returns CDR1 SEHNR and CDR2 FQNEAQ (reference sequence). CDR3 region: CASSSGQVDGYTF. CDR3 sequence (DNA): TGTGCCAGCAGCTCCGGACAGGTTGACGGCTACACCTTC.